These 32 T cell receptor beta chains came from one sample sequenced in a study of control samples from healthy donors and cancer patients. Sequencing was performed with immunoSEQ multiplex PCR; in TCRdb, only in-frame clones are kept and a portion is missing. Among some 200,000 clones listed, about 93% were seen once. The specimen was blood. These receptors originate from a man over 45 in good health.

The chain couples TRBV6-5 to TRBJ1-4, with D maybe TRBD1 (5 bases). Germline-derived CDR1 and CDR2 are MNHEY and SVGAGI. The CDR3 totals 14 residues. V was clipped by 6 bases and J by 5 bases, with 13 bases between them. CDR3 sequence reads: CASRPQAANEKLFF. The CDR3 DNA is TGTGCCAGCAGACCACAGGCGGCCAATGAAAAACTGTTTTTT.

This chain uses TRBV6-1 with TRBJ1-2, with a tentative D call TRBD1 (5 bases). The CDR3 runs 15 residues. Germline CDR1 and CDR2: MNHNS and SASEGT. V was cut by 0 bases and J by 6 bases, with 14 bases left in between. The CDR3 region is CASSEAPGPSHGYTF. CDR3 bases: TGTGCCAGCAGTGAAGCACCGGGACCTAGTCATGGCTACACCTTC.

The V and J genes are TRBV18 and TRBJ2-5; D unclear. The V end was cut by 6 bases, the J end by 4 bases, with 12 bases between. The CDR3 loop spans 13 amino acids. CDR1 and CDR2 from the germline V gene are KGHSH and LQKENI. The CDR3, as DNA: TGTGCCAGCTCCCCAAGCGAACTAGAGACCCAGTACTTC. This codes for CASSPSELETQYF.

The CDR3 DNA reads as TGTGCCAGCAGTTACTCGGAGACGAACACTGAAGCTTTCTTT. Translation gives CASSYSETNTEAFF. The chain has TRBV6-5 and TRBJ1-1, with D uncertain. Germline CDR1 and CDR2: MNHEY and SVGAGI. The CDR3 has 14 residues. The V end lost 0 bases, the J end lost 1 base, and 6 bases lay between the germline ends.

The chain links TRBV6-2 or TRBV6-3 to TRBJ1-5; D gene ambiguous. V was clipped by 4 bases and J by 2 bases, with 9 bases between them. The CDR3 contains 14 residues. Germline values: CDR1 MNHEY, CDR2 SVGEGT. The CDR3 region is CASSSFGGNQPQHF. DNA for the CDR3: TGTGCCAGCAGTTCCTTTGGGGGCAATCAGCCCCAGCATTTT.

This clone has only a few counts. The chain couples TRBV27 to TRBJ1-4; the D gene is possibly TRBD1 (6 bases). Trimming stripped 4 bases from V and 0 bases from J, with 18 bases between. Germline assignment: CDR1 MNHEY and CDR2 SMNVEV (reference sequence). The CDR3 extends over 18 amino acids. In DNA, the CDR3 is TGTGCCAGCAGTTCCCTGGGGGCCGGGGCTGCAACTAATGAAAAACTGTTTTTT. Encoded protein: CASSSLGAGAATNEKLFF.

The chain joins TRBV19 to TRBJ1-5; 8 nucleotides align to TRBD1. After removal of 6 bases from V and 7 bases from J, the junction contained 11 bases not matched to a gene. This CDR3 spans 15 amino acids. Per the germline V gene, CDR1 is LNHDA and CDR2 is SQIVND (reference sequence). The CDR3 loop is CASSNPTGERQPQHF. CDR3 DNA: TGTGCCAGTAGCAACCCGACAGGGGAAAGGCAGCCCCAGCATTTT.

The rearrangement uses TRBV29-1 and TRBJ1-1; tentative D call: TRBD1 (5 bases). The germline gives CDR1 SQVTM, CDR2 ANQGSEA. Trimming removed 6 bases from V and 2 bases from J, with 16 bases in between. This CDR3 comprises 14 residues. In DNA, the CDR3 is TGCAGCGTAGGGGAGAGGGCCAGAAACACTGAAGCTTTCTTT. As protein: CSVGERARNTEAFF.

This clone was detected once. Other DNA sequences from this sample encode an identical CDR3 as well. J is TRBJ1-3 and V is TRBV5-1, with TRBD1 identical over 8 bases. Germline lookup yields CDR1 SGHRS and CDR2 YFSETQ. The CDR3 length is 14 residues. The V gene end was trimmed by 3 bases and the J gene end by 4 bases; junction bases not matched to a gene: 3. CDR3 region: CASSSQGAGNTIYF. CDR3 DNA sequence: TGCGCCAGCAGCTCTCAGGGGGCGGGAAACACCATATATTTT.

This clone showed up just a few times. This CDR3 reads CASSENRRGAGEQYV. As DNA, the CDR3 is TGTGCCAGCAGTGAAAATCGGAGGGGGGCGGGCGAGCAGTACGTC. The chain links TRBV6-1 to TRBJ2-7; D is possibly TRBD1 or TRBD2 (6 bases each). CDR1 is MNHNS and CDR2 is SASEGT in the germline V gene. CDR3 length: 15 amino acids. With 2 bases removed from V and 6 bases from J, the gap between germline ends came to 17 bases.

The V call is TRBV6-5, the J call TRBJ1-5; no clear D gene. The germline V and J ends were trimmed by 2 bases and 1 base, with 9 bases remaining between them. Germline V gene sequence: CDR1 MNHEY, CDR2 SVGAGI. The CDR3 covers 15 residues. CDR3 residues: CASSYGQASNQPQHF. CDR3 nucleotides: TGTGCCAGCAGTTACGGGCAGGCGAGCAATCAGCCCCAGCATTTT.

This clone was seen only a few times. The chain employs TRBV5-8 and TRBJ2-2, with 7 positions matching TRBD1. Germline V CDR1 and CDR2: SGHTS, YDEGEE. The trim removed 0 bases at V and 3 bases at J, leaving 5 bases unmatched. The CDR3 has 16 residues. The CDR3: CASSLDRGAHTGELFF. CDR3 in DNA: TGTGCCAGCAGCTTGGACAGGGGCGCCCACACCGGGGAGCTGTTTTTT.

The V and J genes are TRBV7-8 and TRBJ2-5; a weak D match, TRBD1 (5 bases). Germline CDR1 is SGHVS and CDR2 is FQNEAQ. The CDR3 runs 14 residues. The V and J ends lost 1 base and 4 bases respectively, with 10 bases between them. CDR3 sequence reads: CASSLERQIETQYF. In nucleotides, the CDR3 is TGTGCCAGCAGCTTAGAGCGACAGATAGAGACCCAGTACTTC.

The genes are TRBV5-1 and TRBJ1-3; D remains unclear. Germline V gene lookup returns CDR1 SGHRS and CDR2 YFSETQ. Trimming removed 0 bases from V and 0 bases from J, with 10 bases in between. The CDR3 is 16 residues long. The CDR3 protein is CASSLGNSVSGNTIYF. The CDR3 nucleotides are TGCGCCAGCAGCTTGGGGAACAGCGTCTCTGGAAACACCATATATTTT.

V gene TRBV11-3 combines with J gene TRBJ1-1, with a possible D match to TRBD1 (5 bases). The V gene lost 5 bases and the J gene lost 5 bases, with 12 bases spanning the gap. There are 13 residues in the CDR3. Germline-derived CDR1 and CDR2 are SGHNT and YENEEA. CDR3 DNA: TGTGCCAGCAGCCAGCGGGGGGTTACTGAAGCTTTCTTT. Its translation is CASSQRGVTEAFF.

The rearrangement links TRBV11-3 to TRBJ2-7; 9 bases are a match to TRBD1. CDR1 and CDR2 from the germline V gene are SGHNT and YENEEA. The CDR3 sequence is 14 residues long. Losses at the gene ends were 5 bases for V and 4 bases for J; bases not matched to a gene: 6. The CDR3 sequence: CASSPGDREYEQYF. In DNA form, the CDR3 reads TGTGCCAGCAGCCCGGGGGACAGGGAGTACGAGCAGTACTTC.

Comments on this clone: At the DNA level, this CDR3 is encoded by other sequences in the same sample as well. The chain is built from TRBV6-1 and TRBJ1-5; D unresolved. The germline CDR1 and CDR2 sequences are MNHNS and SASEGT. The V and J ends lost 3 bases and 7 bases respectively, with 4 bases between them. This CDR3 has 11 amino acids. Written as DNA, the CDR3 is TGTGCCAGCAGTGAGGGGCAGCCCCAGCATTTT. It is translated as CASSEGQPQHF.

This chain links TRBV5-6 with TRBJ1-4; the D is unclear. The CDR3 covers 14 residues. The germline V and J ends were trimmed by 0 bases and 3 bases, with 6 bases remaining between them. The germline V gene encodes CDR1 SGHDT and CDR2 YYEEEE. The CDR3, as DNA: TGTGCCAGCAGCTTGGCCGTGGCTAATGAAAAACTGTTTTTT. This translates into CASSLAVANEKLFF.

The chain uses TRBV29-1 and TRBJ2-7; no reliable D call. Trimming took off 4 bases at V and 2 bases at J, with 9 bases between the two ends. Germline assignment: CDR1 SQVTM and CDR2 ANQGSEA. The CDR3 is 12 amino acids. Here the CDR3 DNA reads TGCAGCGTTGTTAATGAGACCTACGAGCAGTACGTC. Its protein is CSVVNETYEQYV.

The chain uses TRBV7-2 and TRBJ1-6; D unresolved. CDR3 size: 12 residues. V was cut by 3 bases and J by 6 bases, with 3 bases left in between. Germline V lookup: CDR1 SGHTA, CDR2 FQGNSA. CDR3 protein: CASSFSNSPLHF. CDR3 coding DNA: TGTGCCAGCAGCTTCTCTAATTCACCCCTCCACTTT.

V usage is TRBV5-1 and J usage is TRBJ2-5; D might be TRBD1 or TRBD2, each matching 5 bases. This CDR3 contains 15 residues. Germline-derived CDR1 and CDR2 are SGHRS and YFSETQ. The V gene lost 0 bases and the J gene lost 2 bases, with 11 bases spanning the gap. The CDR3 spells CASSLAGTPQETQYF. The CDR3 DNA reads TGCGCCAGCAGCTTGGCCGGGACCCCACAAGAGACCCAGTACTTC.

This chain connects TRBV27 to TRBJ1-6; no definite D call. Trimming removed 6 bases from V and 0 bases from J, with 24 bases in between. In germline, CDR1 is MNHEY, CDR2 SMNVEV (reference sequence). The CDR3 is 20 amino acids. The CDR3 coding sequence is TGTGCCAGCAGCCGCAACCCCGGTCCCCCTACCAGCTCCTATAATTCACCCCTCCACTTT. It specifies CASSRNPGPPTSSYNSPLHF.

This clone was seen once. This rearrangement joins TRBV5-1 to TRBJ2-4; possibly TRBD2 for D (7 bases). V lost 4 bases to trimming and J lost 6 bases, with 17 bases between them. CDR3 length: 15 residues. Germline assignment: CDR1 SGHRS and CDR2 YFSETQ. CDR3 protein: CASSTRGGGINIQYF. In DNA form, the CDR3 reads TGCGCCAGCAGCACCCGGGGAGGGGGAATAAACATTCAGTACTTC.

The chain joins TRBV18 to TRBJ2-3, with D tentatively TRBD1 or TRBD2 (5 bases each). V was cut by 3 bases and J by 1 base, with 14 bases left in between. The length of the CDR3 is 16 residues. CDR1 is KGHSH and CDR2 is LQKENI in the germline V gene. The CDR3 spells CASSPSEGFGTDTQYF. CDR3 DNA sequence: TGTGCCAGCTCACCTTCTGAGGGGTTTGGCACAGATACGCAGTATTTT. The variable domain in full, with the rest retrieved from reference TRBV18 and TRBJ2-3, is NAGVMQNPRHLVRRRGQEARLRCSPMKGHSHVYWYRQLPEEGLKFMVYLQKENIIDESGMPKERFSAEFPKEGPSILRIQQVVRGDSAAYFCASSPSEGFGTDTQYFGPGTRLTVL.

The chain employs TRBV28 and TRBJ1-4; tentative D call: TRBD1 (6 bases). Germline loops: CDR1 MDHEN, CDR2 SYDVKM. The V end was cut by 3 bases, the J end by 13 bases, with 24 bases between. CDR3 length: 16 amino acids. CDR3 nucleotide sequence: TGTGCCAGCAGTTTGTGGCAGGGGCTTTTCAAAGGGAGACTGTTTTTT. It is translated as CASSLWQGLFKGRLFF.

The CDR3 loop reads CASNRETMNTEAFF. The CDR3 region has the DNA TGCGCCAGCAATCGGGAGACAATGAACACTGAAGCTTTCTTT. This chain links TRBV5-1 with TRBJ1-1, with unresolved D. CDR1 SGHRS and CDR2 YFSETQ come from the germline V gene. The length of the CDR3 is 14 residues. V was shortened by 6 bases and J by 0 bases, with 12 bases between the two germline ends.

The V call is TRBV3-1 (or the pseudogene TRBV3-2), the J call TRBJ2-3; 10 nucleotides match TRBD2. The CDR3 is 17 residues long. From germline, CDR1 is LGHDT and CDR2 YNNKEL (reference sequence). The V and J ends lost 4 bases and 2 bases, in that order; junction bases with no gene match: 9. The CDR3 DNA is TGTGCCAGCAGCCGCACGACTAGCGGGTACACCACAGATACGCAGTATTTT. Translated: CASSRTTSGYTTDTQYF.

The V gene is TRBV19, the J gene TRBJ1-5; D is ambiguous. This CDR3 is built from 13 residues. CDR1 is LNHDA and CDR2 is SQIVND in the germline V gene (reference sequence). Between the trimmed V and J ends, which lost 3 bases and 4 bases, there was a span of 7 bases. In nucleotides, the CDR3 is TGTGCCAGTAGTATTGGGTGGAATCAGCCCCAGCATTTT. Translation: CASSIGWNQPQHF.

This sequence joins TRBV27 and TRBJ1-1; TRBD1 matches 7 bases. The CDR3 length is 14 residues. The ends lost 4 bases at V and 4 bases at J; junction bases unmatched: 6. Germline assignment: CDR1 MNHEY and CDR2 SMNVEV (reference sequence). CDR3 loop: CASSYYRGGTEAFF. The CDR3 DNA is TGTGCCAGCAGTTATTACAGGGGCGGCACTGAAGCTTTCTTT.

J is TRBJ1-5 and V is TRBV28; 7 positions match TRBD1. The J segment lost 7 bases and the V segment lost 4 bases, leaving 10 bases of the junction unmatched. The germline gives CDR1 MDHEN, CDR2 SYDVKM. This CDR3 contains 15 residues. The CDR3 sequence: CASSSHRGGGQPQHF. The DNA for the CDR3 is TGTGCCAGCAGTTCACACAGGGGTGGGGGGCAGCCCCAGCATTTT.

The rearrangement joins TRBV9 to TRBJ2-3; 7 nucleotides line up with TRBD2. Per germline, CDR1 SGDLS and CDR2 YYNGEE. The V segment lost 0 bases and the J segment 5 bases; nucleotides outside the gene matches: 3. This CDR3 is 14 amino acids long. The CDR3 DNA is TGTGCCAGCAGCGTAGCAGGGAGGGGAGATACGCAGTATTTT. Amino acids: CASSVAGRGDTQYF.

This rearrangement joins TRBV5-4 to TRBJ1-2, with D unresolved. The CDR3 is 13 amino acids. Germline lookup yields CDR1 SGHNT and CDR2 YYREEE (reference sequence). Trimming left V 1 base short and J 4 bases short, with 8 bases between. The CDR3 sequence is CASSLSPSYGYTF. CDR3 sequence (DNA): TGTGCCAGCAGCTTGTCCCCGAGCTATGGCTACACCTTC.